The next 28 T cell receptor beta chains were all read from a single sample in a study of beta chain features in type 1 diabetes. Study-wide results and caveats: For Type 1 diabetes patients, all four CD4+ subsets carried TCRB CDR3s that were moderately but significantly shorter.

Their antigens are not known. Sequencing targeted expressed TCRB transcripts, as all isolated RNA had been reverse transcribed. Assay: immunoSEQ multiplex PCR; the TCRdb copy retains only in-frame clones and omits some. The table lists hundreds of thousands of clones, roughly an eighth of them singletons. Sample: naive CD4+ T cells from blood. The receptor source for this set is a man younger than 35 with type 1 diabetes.

The chain carries TRBV18 and TRBJ2-1; D might be TRBD2 (5 bases). CDR3 length: 12 amino acids. The germline gives CDR1 KGHSH, CDR2 LQKENI. V was pared by 5 bases and J by 10 bases, with 12 bases between. DNA for the CDR3: TGTGCCAGCTCAATAGAGGGTTGGGAGCAGTTCTTC. Amino acids: CASSIEGWEQFF.

This clone turned up a few times. The rearrangement links TRBV29-1 to TRBJ1-1; no definite D call. V was shortened by 2 bases and J by 5 bases, with 6 bases between the two germline ends. This CDR3 is built from 11 residues. CDR1 and CDR2 from the germline V gene are SQVTM and ANQGSEA. CDR3: CSVEQGTEAFF. In DNA, the CDR3 is TGCAGCGTTGAACAAGGGACTGAAGCTTTCTTT.

This chain joins TRBV7-3 and TRBJ2-5; 7 bases are a match to TRBD2. The germline V gene has CDR1 SGHTA and CDR2 FQGTGA. The CDR3 has 14 amino acids. J lost 5 bases, V lost 4 bases, and 7 bases had no gene match. Here the CDR3 DNA reads TGTGCCAGCAGCTCATGGGGCGGGAGTGAGACCCAGTACTTC. Residues: CASSSWGGSETQYF.

CDR3 DNA sequence: TGTGCCAGCAGCGTATTGGGGGCTGGGAATGAGCAGTTCTTC. Residues: CASSVLGAGNEQFF. J is TRBJ2-1 and V is TRBV9, with TRBD1 as a possible D gene (6 bases). Trimming cost V 1 base and J 7 bases, with 12 bases left between them. The CDR3 consists of 14 residues. Per the germline V gene, CDR1 is SGDLS and CDR2 is YYNGEE.

This clone was seen only a few times. Other nucleotide sequences in the sample specify the same CDR3. The chain uses TRBV30 and TRBJ2-3, with D hard to call. V was trimmed by 0 bases and J by 6 bases, leaving 7 bases between them. CDR1 and CDR2 from the germline V gene are GTSNPN and SVGIG (reference sequence). The CDR3 is 12 amino acids. CDR3 sequence reads: CAWSVGSDTQYF. The CDR3 nucleotides read TGTGCCTGGAGTGTAGGGTCCGATACGCAGTATTTT.

This clone was detected a few times. The J gene is TRBJ2-1, the V gene TRBV5-1, with unresolved D. Germline-derived CDR1 and CDR2 are SGHRS and YFSETQ. Trimming left V 1 base short and J 7 bases short, with 9 bases between. The CDR3 spans 13 residues. CDR3 sequence reads: CASSLRVGNEQFF. CDR3 in DNA: TGCGCCAGCAGCTTGAGGGTGGGAAATGAGCAGTTCTTC.

The chain combines TRBV25-1 with TRBJ1-4; D gene unclear. The germline gives CDR1 MGHDK, CDR2 SYGVNS. The V end lost 3 bases, the J end lost 7 bases, and 18 bases lay between the germline ends. This CDR3 spans 16 amino acids. The CDR3 sequence is CASSDYEGGQSEKLFF. The CDR3, as DNA: TGTGCCAGCAGTGATTACGAAGGCGGGCAAAGTGAAAAACTGTTTTTT.

The chain carries TRBV30 and TRBJ1-4, with a weak D call TRBD1 (6 bases). Deletions cut 1 base from V and 6 bases from J, with 9 bases between. The CDR3 has 13 residues. CDR1 and CDR2 from the germline V gene are GTSNPN and SVGIG (reference sequence). Here the CDR3 DNA reads TGTGCCTGGAGTGCACAGGGACATGAAAAACTGTTTTTT. It encodes CAWSAQGHEKLFF.

CDR3 sequence (DNA): TGTGCCTGGAGTGCCGAGACAGGGATCTATGGCTACACCTTC. Translated: CAWSAETGIYGYTF. The V and J genes are TRBV30 and TRBJ1-2, with 7 bases aligning to TRBD1. The CDR3 has 14 amino acids. V lost 1 base and J lost 4; bases outside the gene matches: 6. Looked up from germline, CDR1 is GTSNPN and CDR2 is SVGIG (reference sequence).

This clone was seen only a few times. The J gene is TRBJ2-1, the V gene TRBV6-6; tentative D call: TRBD1 (6 bases). The CDR3 sequence is 11 residues long. Germline CDR1 reads MNHNY; CDR2 reads SVGAGI (reference sequence). The ends were cut back, 5 bases at V and 7 bases at J, with 6 bases in the middle. CDR3 residues: CASSTGNEQFF. The CDR3 DNA follows: TGTGCCAGCAGTACAGGGAATGAGCAGTTCTTC.

In regard to this clone: Additional DNA sequences in this sample encode the identical CDR3. V is TRBV18 and J is TRBJ1-2; possible D gene TRBD1, 6 bases. Per germline, CDR1 KGHSH and CDR2 LQKENI. The CDR3 sequence is 14 residues long. The V gene lost 3 bases and the J gene lost 0 bases, with 8 bases spanning the gap. The CDR3 bases are TGTGCCAGCTCACCGGACAGTTCTAACTATGGCTACACCTTC. Encoded protein: CASSPDSSNYGYTF. Filled out from reference TRBV18 and TRBJ1-2, the complete variable domain reads NAGVMQNPRHLVRRRGQEARLRCSPMKGHSHVYWYRQLPEEGLKFMVYLQKENIIDESGMPKERFSAEFPKEGPSILRIQQVVRGDSAAYFCASSPDSSNYGYTFGSGTRLTVV.

This chain uses TRBV6-6 with TRBJ1-1; no definite D call. Germline assignment: CDR1 MNHNY and CDR2 SVGAGI (reference sequence). The CDR3 length is 14 residues. V shed 5 bases and J shed 3 bases, with 13 bases lying between them. The CDR3 is CASSRAYRDTEAFF. The CDR3 DNA sequence: TGTGCCAGCAGTAGGGCCTATCGGGACACTGAAGCTTTCTTT.

CDR3 bases: TGTGCCAGCAGTTCCATCGACAGGGCCAACTCACCCCTCCACTTT. Translated: CASSSIDRANSPLHF. J is TRBJ1-6 and V is TRBV28; 7 bases are shared with TRBD1. Germline V gene sequence: CDR1 MDHEN, CDR2 SYDVKM. Trimming took 4 bases from V and 10 from J; bases not matched to a gene: 10. This CDR3 region has 15 residues.

This chain links TRBV25-1 with TRBJ1-4; D is uncertain. The germline V and J ends were trimmed by 4 bases and 7 bases, with 13 bases remaining between them. The CDR3 loop spans 14 amino acids. In germline, CDR1 is MGHDK, CDR2 SYGVNS. CDR3 sequence (DNA): TGTGCCAGCAGTGCCAGCAGCATAGGTGAAAAACTGTTTTTT. Amino acid sequence: CASSASSIGEKLFF.

This clone was picked up a small number of times. This chain connects TRBV6-5 to TRBJ1-2; D is unclear. This CDR3 region has 14 residues. Trimming cost V 2 bases and J 4 bases, with 11 bases left between them. Germline assignment: CDR1 MNHEY and CDR2 SVGAGI. For the CDR3, the DNA is TGTGCCAGCAGTTACGGGATTTCCACCTATGGCTACACCTTC. This codes for CASSYGISTYGYTF.

This clone was seen only a few times. The V and J genes are TRBV19 and TRBJ2-5, with a tentative D call TRBD2 (5 bases). The CDR3 loop spans 13 amino acids. The germline V gene has CDR1 LNHDA and CDR2 SQIVND (reference sequence). Trimming removed 5 bases at V and 9 bases at J, with 16 bases between. This chain's CDR3 is CASSPQSQEAQYF. DNA of the CDR3: TGTGCCAGTAGTCCTCAGTCCCAGGAGGCCCAGTACTTC.

This clone appeared a few times. Different DNA sequences within this sample yield the same CDR3. The chain employs TRBV20-1 and TRBJ1-1; no reliable D call. Trimming stripped 6 bases from V and 1 base from J, with 3 bases between. Germline V gene sequence: CDR1 DFQATT, CDR2 SNEGSKA (reference sequence). The CDR3 runs 10 residues. The CDR3 bases are TGCAGTGCCAAGAACACTGAAGCTTTCTTT. Residues: CSAKNTEAFF.

This clone was seen more than once but under ten times. The chain combines TRBV4-1 with TRBJ2-5; TRBD2 is a possible D gene (6 bases). Trimming removed 2 bases from V and 3 bases from J, with 16 bases in between. The CDR3 totals 16 residues. Germline CDR1 MGHRA, CDR2 YSYEKL. The DNA for the CDR3 is TGCGCCAGCAGCCAAAACCCAGCGTCTAGCGAAGAGACCCAGTACTTC. It codes for CASSQNPASSEETQYF.

This chain uses TRBV21-1 with TRBJ1-5. TRBV21-1 is assigned pseudogene status. CDR3 size: 16 residues. The CDR3 sequence is CASSKAWLRSNQPQHF. The CDR3 DNA follows: TGTGCCAGCAGCAAAGCTTGGTTGAGGAGCAATCAGCCCCAGCATTTT.

The J gene is TRBJ1-1, the V gene TRBV19, with D perhaps TRBD1 (6 bases). CDR3 length: 14 amino acids. Trimming cost V 7 bases and J 0 bases, with 12 bases left between them. Germline V lookup: CDR1 LNHDA, CDR2 SQIVND (reference sequence). CDR3 in DNA: TGTGCCAGTACCCAGGACAGAATGAACACTGAAGCTTTCTTT. Its protein product is CASTQDRMNTEAFF.

The rearrangement joins TRBV19 to TRBJ1-1; D is undetermined. The CDR3 covers 15 residues. CDR1 LNHDA and CDR2 SQIVND come from the germline V gene (reference sequence). The V end was cut by 5 bases, the J end by 0 bases, with 13 bases between. Here the CDR3 reads CASSALDRMNTEAFF. DNA for the CDR3: TGTGCCAGTAGTGCACTCGATCGGATGAACACTGAAGCTTTCTTT.

This clone was seen more than once but under ten times. This chain joins TRBV2 and TRBJ2-3; 10 nucleotides align to TRBD2. The length of the CDR3 is 15 residues. CDR1 is SNHLY and CDR2 is FYNNEI in the germline V gene. The V gene end was trimmed by 1 base and the J gene end by 5 bases; junction bases not matched to a gene: 3. The CDR3 DNA follows: TGTGCCAGCAGTGAAGTGTCTAGCGGGGGAGATACGCAGTATTTT. Translated, it gives CASSEVSSGGDTQYF.

This clone was counted only a few times. This chain connects TRBV7-3 to TRBJ2-3, with 7 positions matching TRBD2. The CDR3 runs 15 residues. The V segment lost 5 bases and the J segment 5 bases; nucleotides outside the gene matches: 10. Looked up from germline, CDR1 is SGHTA and CDR2 is FQGTGA. CDR3 in DNA: TGTGCCAGCAGCGGTAGCGGGTACGGCGGAGATACGCAGTATTTT. Translated: CASSGSGYGGDTQYF.

V gene TRBV30 combines with J gene TRBJ1-1; 7 bases are a match to TRBD1. Germline V gene sequence: CDR1 GTSNPN, CDR2 SVGIG (reference sequence). CDR3 length: 12 residues. With 4 bases clipped from V and 7 bases from J, the junction kept 6 bases outside the gene matches. This CDR3 is CAWTRDSFEAFF. The CDR3 DNA reads TGTGCCTGGACCCGGGACAGCTTTGAAGCTTTCTTT. Combining the CDR3 with reference TRBV30 and TRBJ1-1 gives the whole variable domain SQTIHQWPATLVQPVGSPLSLECTVEGTSNPNLYWYRQAAGRGLQLLFYSVGIGQISSEVPQNLSASRPQDRQFILSSKKLLLSDSGFYLCAWTRDSFEAFFGQGTRLTVV.

The gene calls are TRBV2 and TRBJ2-7; tentatively, D is TRBD1 (6 bases). Germline V gives CDR1 SNHLY, CDR2 FYNNEI. Trimming pared 6 bases from V and 0 bases from J, leaving 12 bases between. The CDR3 is made up of 14 amino acids. The CDR3 here is CASRRTATSYEQYF. The CDR3 DNA reads TGTGCCAGCAGGAGGACAGCGACCTCCTACGAGCAGTACTTC.

The V and J genes are TRBV4-1 and TRBJ1-5, with TRBD1 matching over 7 bases. Unmatched junction bases numbered 4, after V lost 0 bases and J lost 2 bases. Germline-derived CDR1 and CDR2 are MGHRA and YSYEKL. The CDR3 spans 16 residues. For the CDR3, the DNA is TGCGCCAGCAGCCAAGATGCCGACAGGGGCAATCAGCCCCAGCATTTT. It codes for CASSQDADRGNQPQHF.

The chain carries TRBV27 and TRBJ1-6, with a tentative D call TRBD1 (6 bases). The CDR3 has 16 amino acids. Germline CDR1 is MNHEY and CDR2 is SMNVEV (reference sequence). Between the trimmed V and J ends, which lost 3 bases and 9 bases, there was a span of 18 bases. Here the CDR3 reads CASSFQQGTGGSPLHF. CDR3 DNA sequence: TGTGCCAGCAGTTTCCAACAGGGTACGGGCGGTTCACCCCTCCACTTT.

The chain links TRBV5-1 to TRBJ2-5; D is possibly TRBD2 (6 bases). The CDR3 has 15 residues. Trimming pared 3 bases from V and 5 bases from J, leaving 17 bases between. CDR1 and CDR2 from the germline V gene are SGHRS and YFSETQ. As DNA, the CDR3 is TGCGCCAGCAGCTCTTCTAGCGCCGGCGCGGAGACCCAGTACTTC. Residues: CASSSSSAGAETQYF.